The next 9 T cell receptor beta chains were all read from a single sample in a study of tumor and adjacent non-tumor tissue in lung cancer (dated by TCRdb to about 2018). Bulk unsorted tissue served as the source for RNA extraction, and RNA quality was assessed using a NanoDrop ND-1000 and an Agilent 2100. Receptor libraries were prepared by multiplex PCR. Sequencing relied on an Illumina HiSeq 2500. TCRbeta libraries were built by three rounds of nested PCR using primers (Table S4), following protocols modified from ARM-PCR. The raw public reads went through TCRdb reprocessing: fastp at Q25, MiXCR clone calling, in-frame beta chains kept. Each entry is one CDR3 protein sequence, shown with its most common DNA and genes. The sample includes over 100,000 distinct CDR3 sequences, with approximately 82% observed a single time. The top ten clones comprise about 40% of the sample. Sequenced: lung tumor tissue. The source of these receptors is a woman aged 60 to 75 with non-small cell lung cancer.

On this clonotype itself: An end of the junction does not agree with germline; a read error may underlie this. This chain connects TRBV10-3 to TRBJ2-1, with D perhaps assigned TRBD1 or TRBD2 (6 bases each). This CDR3 is 17 amino acids long. CDR1 and CDR2 from the germline V gene are ENHRY and SYGVKD. CDR3 sequence: CAIRNDGGTGAYNGQFF. CDR3 coding DNA: TGTGCCATCAGAAATGACGGAGGGACGGGGGCCTACAATGGGCAGTTCTTC.

Remarks on this clonotype: One end of the junction varies from germline; a read error may be responsible. The chain uses TRBV20-1 and TRBJ2-7; 8 positions match TRBD2. Germline CDR1 DFQATT, CDR2 SNEGSKA (reference sequence). This CDR3 comprises 12 residues. The DNA of the CDR3 is TGCAGTACTAGCGGACAAACGAGGGAGCAGTATTTC. It codes for CSTSGQTREQYF.

This clonotype was detected many times. The chain couples TRBV6-2 or TRBV6-3 to TRBJ1-4; D possibly corresponds to TRBD1 (5 bases). Trimming pared 10 bases from V and 2 bases from J, leaving 11 bases between. CDR3 length: 13 residues. The germline CDR1 and CDR2 sequences are MNHEY and SVGEGT. In DNA, the CDR3 is TGTGCCATCCCCGACAGCACTAATGAAAAACTGTTTTTT. It encodes CAIPDSTNEKLFF.

Remarks on this clonotype: This may stem from a read error, because a much larger clone lies one nucleotide away. The rearrangement uses TRBV7-2 and TRBJ2-7; TRBD2 matches 12 bases. The J call may be incorrect, as the DNA end agrees better with TRBJ2-1. From germline, CDR1 is SGHTA and CDR2 FQGNSA. This CDR3 contains 14 residues. The CDR3 DNA sequence: TGTGCCAGCAGAACTAGCGGGGGGTCCTACGAGCAGTTCTTC. It translates to CASRTSGGSYEQFF.

As for this clonotype: One junction end disagrees with the germline gene, perhaps due to a read error. V and J are TRBV28 and TRBJ2-1, with 11 bases matching TRBD1. The CDR3 extends over 14 amino acids. Germline V gene lookup returns CDR1 MDHEN and CDR2 SYDVKM. In DNA form, the CDR3 reads TGTGCCAACAGTCGGACAGGGGGCTACAATAAGCAGTTCTTC. Amino acid sequence: CANSRTGGYNKQFF.

A note on this clonotype: A much larger clone sits a single nucleotide away, making a read error possible. A read error is likely, as this CDR3 ends without the conserved phenylalanine or tryptophan. J is TRBJ2-1 and V is TRBV11-2, with 7 bases fitting TRBD2. Germline-derived CDR1 and CDR2 are SGHAT and FQNNGV. V lost 0 bases and J lost 6; bases outside the gene matches: 8. The CDR3 covers 16 residues. CDR3 sequence (DNA): TGTGCCAGCAGCTTAGACCCGAGGACTAGTATCAATGAGCAGTTCATC. The encoded protein is CASSLDPRTSINEQFI.

On this clonotype itself: A single base separates this from a much larger clone, so it may be a read error. V is TRBV20-1 and J is TRBJ2-5; D unresolved. From germline, CDR1 is DFQATT and CDR2 SNEGSKA (reference sequence). There are 10 residues in the CDR3. V lost 3 bases to trimming and J lost 7 bases, with 6 bases between them. The CDR3 DNA follows: TGCAGTGCTAGTAAAGGGACCCAGTACTTC. Residues: CSASKGTQYF.

Notes on this clonotype: A read error may produce the germline difference seen at one junction end. The chain combines TRBV10-3 with TRBJ2-7, with D unclear. This CDR3 has 13 residues. The V gene's germline CDR1 is ENHRY and CDR2 SYGVKD. This chain's CDR3 is CVISIAGVYEQYF. The CDR3 DNA follows: TGTGTCATCAGCATAGCTGGTGTCTACGAGCAGTACTTC.

Remarks on this clonotype: Its ends do not fully match the called genes, so a read error is possible. V usage is TRBV30 and J usage is TRBJ2-1; perhaps D is TRBD1 or TRBD2 (6 bases each). This CDR3 has 17 amino acids. Germline values: CDR1 GTSNPN, CDR2 SVGIG (reference sequence). The CDR3 DNA is TGTGCTGCAAACGACGGGCCGGGGGCGAATTACTACAATGAACAGTTCTTC. Its protein is CAANDGPGANYYNEQFF.